The present T cell receptor beta chain was sequenced within a study of T-cell memory formation after mild COVID-19. MiXCR, run by TCRdb on the 5' RACE reads, gives a single entry per CDR3 protein. Of roughly 300,000 distinct CDR3 sequences in the sample, 7.5% to 9.5% are singletons; the top ten hold roughly 23%. This clonotype came up a few times. The antigen remains unidentified. Study observations and caveats: Contracting CD4+ clones were located mainly in CM and EM, and CD8+ clones in EMRA. Contracting clones from day 15 to 85 had balanced CD4/CD8; later expanders favoured CD4+. SARS-CoV-2 specificity of second-wave clones peaking day 37 was unconfirmed.

The CDR3 runs 13 residues. From germline, CDR1 is SGDLS and CDR2 YYNGEE. V was trimmed by 4 bases and J by 4 bases, leaving 11 bases between them. Sequencing used PBMCs or a T cell subset sorted from them (not recorded which). The chain joins TRBV9 to TRBJ2-5; weak D call: TRBD1 (6 bases). This TCR derives from a young man who had mild COVID-19 (a few samples of this study predate the infection). Cell type and time point are not known. In DNA form, the CDR3 reads TGTGCCAGCAGCCAGGGGTTTCGAGAGACCCAGTACTTC. Encoded protein: CASSQGFRETQYF.